The clone carrying this T cell receptor (beta chain) was seen once. The protocol was immunoSEQ multiplex PCR, while the TCRdb copy is restricted to in-frame clones and leaves out a portion. Among 150,000 to 200,000 clones listed, around nine tenths were seen once. These data come from a study of blood T cell repertoires in COVID-19. The CDR3 has 13 amino acids. Germline loops: CDR1 LNHDA, CDR2 SQIVND (reference sequence). The V and J ends lost 3 bases and 3 bases respectively, with 5 bases between them. The sequenced sample consisted of PBMCs or T cells enriched from blood (not recorded which). The receptor was isolated from a woman aged 18-35 years who had recovered from COVID-19. The chain joins TRBV19 to TRBJ1-4, with D uncertain. CDR3 protein: CASSMRANEKLFF. The DNA of the CDR3 is TGTGCCAGTAGTATGAGGGCTAATGAAAAACTGTTTTTT.